This is a list of T cell receptor beta chains from one sample in a study of blood T cell repertoires in COVID-19. Using immunoSEQ multiplex PCR, the repertoire was profiled, and TCRdb retains in-frame clones only, with some absent. The sample lists approximately 220,000 clones, more than 70% occurring once. The sample was PBMCs or T cells enriched from blood (not recorded which). The source of these receptors is a woman aged 35 to 49 with acute COVID-19. The CDR3 runs from the conserved cysteine through the conserved F or W. D genes are given only for firm matches. Expanded clones are given a class, and other clones once, few, many or no size at all.

V gene: TRBV7-3
J gene: TRBJ2-3
CDR3 length: 13
clone size: many
D gene: -
CDR3 protein: CASSYIQGDTQYF
CDR3 DNA: TGTGCCAGCAGCTACATTCAGGGAGATACGCAGTATTTT

V gene: TRBV15
J gene: TRBJ1-2
CDR3 length: 18
clone size: -
D gene: TRBD1
CDR3 protein: CATSRGSGTAPLNYGYTF
CDR3 DNA: TGTGCCACCAGCAGAGGGTCAGGGACAGCTCCTCTTAACTATGGCTACACCTTC

V gene: TRBV6-2/TRBV6-3
J gene: TRBJ1-6
CDR3 length: 15
clone size: medium-sized
D gene: -
CDR3 protein: CASSYAGAYNSPLHF
CDR3 DNA: TGTGCCAGCAGTTACGCGGGGGCCTATAATTCACCCCTCCACTTT

V gene: TRBV20-1
J gene: TRBJ2-1
CDR3 length: 13
clone size: -
D gene: TRBD2
CDR3 protein: CSASKRDPGEQFF
CDR3 DNA: TGCAGTGCTAGTAAGCGGGACCCTGGGGAGCAGTTCTTC

V gene: TRBV2
J gene: TRBJ2-3
CDR3 length: 16
clone size: -
D gene: TRBD2
CDR3 protein: CASRTGLAGDTDTQYF
CDR3 DNA: TGTGCCAGCAGGACGGGACTAGCGGGGGACACAGATACGCAGTATTTT

V gene: TRBV18
J gene: TRBJ1-6
CDR3 length: 15
clone size: -
D gene: -
CDR3 protein: CASSPRQGHNSPLHF
CDR3 DNA: TGTGCCAGCTCACCCCGGCAGGGGCACAATTCACCCCTCCACTTT

V gene: TRBV7-9
J gene: TRBJ1-1
CDR3 length: 15
clone size: -
D gene: -
CDR3 protein: CASSLGDWGGPEAFF
CDR3 DNA: TGTGCCAGCAGCTTGGGGGACTGGGGTGGGCCTGAAGCTTTCTTT

V gene: TRBV5-1
J gene: TRBJ2-7
CDR3 length: 16
clone size: -
D gene: TRBD1
CDR3 protein: CASSLDGQGPPREQYF
CDR3 DNA: TGCGCCAGCAGCTTGGACGGACAGGGGCCGCCGAGGGAGCAGTACTTC

V gene: TRBV4-2
J gene: TRBJ1-2
CDR3 length: 16
clone size: -
D gene: -
CDR3 protein: CASSPLTGPKGYGYTF
CDR3 DNA: TGTGCCAGCAGCCCCCTAACGGGCCCTAAGGGGTATGGCTACACCTTC

V gene: TRBV14
J gene: TRBJ2-4
CDR3 length: 14
clone size: -
D gene: -
CDR3 protein: CASSQARVSGPQYF
CDR3 DNA: TGTGCCAGCAGCCAAGCGAGGGTGAGCGGACCCCAGTACTTC

V gene: TRBV6-6
J gene: TRBJ2-4
CDR3 length: 13
clone size: -
D gene: -
CDR3 protein: CASSSLAKNIQYF
CDR3 DNA: TGTGCCAGCAGTTCTCTAGCCAAAAACATTCAGTACTTC

V gene: TRBV19
J gene: TRBJ1-4
CDR3 length: 11
clone size: -
D gene: -
CDR3 protein: CASSIEEKLFF
CDR3 DNA: TGTGCCAGTAGTATTGAGGAGAAACTGTTTTTT

V gene: TRBV4-1
J gene: TRBJ2-7
CDR3 length: 16
clone size: few
D gene: -
CDR3 protein: CASSQDYGGIGYEQYF
CDR3 DNA: TGCGCCAGCAGCCAAGATTACGGGGGAATCGGCTACGAGCAGTACTTC

V gene: TRBV19
J gene: TRBJ2-7
CDR3 length: 16
clone size: -
D gene: -
CDR3 protein: CASSAPGGDRSYEQYF
CDR3 DNA: TGTGCCAGTAGTGCCCCGGGGGGCGATCGCTCCTACGAGCAGTACTTC

V gene: TRBV6-5
J gene: TRBJ1-6
CDR3 length: 14
clone size: -
D gene: -
CDR3 protein: CASSYVPGLSPLHF
CDR3 DNA: TGTGCCAGCAGTTACGTCCCAGGCCTTTCACCCCTCCACTTT

V gene: TRBV5-1
J gene: TRBJ2-5
CDR3 length: 13
clone size: many
D gene: -
CDR3 protein: CASSLGARVGQYF
CDR3 DNA: TGCGCCAGCAGCCTAGGGGCCAGGGTTGGGCAGTACTTC

V gene: TRBV2
J gene: TRBJ2-1
CDR3 length: 15
clone size: -
D gene: -
CDR3 protein: CASSLGAQLNNEQFF
CDR3 DNA: TGTGCCAGCAGCCTGGGGGCCCAGCTCAACAATGAGCAGTTCTTC

V gene: TRBV5-4
J gene: TRBJ1-2
CDR3 length: 16
clone size: -
D gene: TRBD1
CDR3 protein: CASSSPGTGGNYGYTF
CDR3 DNA: TGTGCCAGCAGCTCCCCCGGGACAGGCGGTAACTATGGCTACACCTTC

V gene: TRBV3-1/TRBV3-2
J gene: TRBJ2-2
CDR3 length: 17
clone size: once
D gene: TRBD2
CDR3 protein: CASSRLAGVSNTGELFF
CDR3 DNA: TGTGCCAGCAGCCGACTAGCGGGAGTTTCGAACACCGGGGAGCTGTTTTTT

V gene: TRBV7-8
J gene: TRBJ2-7
CDR3 length: 16
clone size: -
D gene: TRBD1
CDR3 protein: CASSHIRGTGGYEQYF
CDR3 DNA: TGTGCCAGCAGTCACATCCGGGGGACAGGGGGCTACGAGCAGTACTTC